One sample yielded the 3 T cell receptor beta chains listed below, sequenced in a study of shared clonotypes between healthy human individuals. This table comes from immunoSEQ multiplex PCR, and its TCRdb copy is limited to in-frame clones, with some not included. The profile shows fewer than 3 million clones, 85% to 95% of them singletons. The sequenced sample was naive CD4+ T cells from PBMCs. The subset is: CD45RA+ positively selected. The receptors shown here come from a man aged 18-30 years in good health. Some clones in this sample may be carry-over from other donors' samples.

The J gene is TRBJ2-7, the V gene TRBV2, with TRBD2 matching 9 bases. J gave up 2 bases and V 1 base, and 3 bases lay outside the gene matches. Germline V lookup: CDR1 SNHLY, CDR2 FYNNEI. CDR3 length: 15 amino acids. The CDR3 DNA follows: TGTGCCAGCAGTGAAGTTGGCGGGAGGGCCTACGAGCAGTACTTC. It yields the protein CASSEVGGRAYEQYF.

This chain connects TRBV5-1 to TRBJ2-3; no reliable D call. The CDR3 totals 14 residues. V lost 3 bases, J lost 0 bases, and 8 bases lay in between. Germline CDR1 is SGHRS and CDR2 is YFSETQ. CDR3 region: CASSSADSTDTQYF. The CDR3 DNA sequence: TGCGCCAGCAGCTCGGCCGACAGCACAGATACGCAGTATTTT.

The chain has TRBV7-2 and TRBJ1-5; no clear D gene. CDR3 length: 14 residues. Germline V gene data show CDR1 as SGHTA and CDR2 as FQGNSA. V was pared by 5 bases and J by 0 bases, with 8 bases between. The CDR3 loop reads CASSLHGSNQPQHF. DNA of the CDR3: TGTGCCAGCAGCCTCCACGGTAGCAATCAGCCCCAGCATTTT.